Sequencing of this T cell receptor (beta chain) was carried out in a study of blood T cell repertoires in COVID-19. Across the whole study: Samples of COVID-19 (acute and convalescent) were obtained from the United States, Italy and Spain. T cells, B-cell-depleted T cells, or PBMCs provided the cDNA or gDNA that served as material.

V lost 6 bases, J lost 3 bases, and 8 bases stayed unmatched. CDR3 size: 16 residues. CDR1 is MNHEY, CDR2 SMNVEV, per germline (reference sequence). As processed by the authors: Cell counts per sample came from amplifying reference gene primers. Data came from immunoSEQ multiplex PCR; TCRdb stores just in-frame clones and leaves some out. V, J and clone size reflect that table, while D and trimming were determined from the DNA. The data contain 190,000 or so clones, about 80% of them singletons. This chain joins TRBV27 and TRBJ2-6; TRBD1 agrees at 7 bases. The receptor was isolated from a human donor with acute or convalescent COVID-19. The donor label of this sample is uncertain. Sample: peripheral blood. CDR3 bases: TGTGCCAGCAGCTCGGACAGGATGGTTGGGGCCAACGTCCTGACTTTC. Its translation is CASSSDRMVGANVLTF.